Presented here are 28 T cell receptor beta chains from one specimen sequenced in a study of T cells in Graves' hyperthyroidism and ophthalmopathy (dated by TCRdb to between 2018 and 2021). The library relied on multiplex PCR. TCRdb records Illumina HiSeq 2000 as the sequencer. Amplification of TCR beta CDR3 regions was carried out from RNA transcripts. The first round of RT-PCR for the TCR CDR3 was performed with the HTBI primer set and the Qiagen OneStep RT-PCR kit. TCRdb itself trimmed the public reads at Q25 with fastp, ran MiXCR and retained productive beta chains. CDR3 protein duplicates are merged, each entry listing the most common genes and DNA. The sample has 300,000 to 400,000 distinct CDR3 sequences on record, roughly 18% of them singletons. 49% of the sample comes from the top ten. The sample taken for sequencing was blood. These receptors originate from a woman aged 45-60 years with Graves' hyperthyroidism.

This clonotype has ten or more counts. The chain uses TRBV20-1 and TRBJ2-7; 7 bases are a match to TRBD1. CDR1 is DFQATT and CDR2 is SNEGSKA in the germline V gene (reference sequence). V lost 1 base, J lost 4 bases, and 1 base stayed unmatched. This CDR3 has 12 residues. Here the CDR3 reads CSARAGGYEQYF. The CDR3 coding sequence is TGCAGTGCTAGAGCAGGGGGTTACGAGCAGTACTTC.

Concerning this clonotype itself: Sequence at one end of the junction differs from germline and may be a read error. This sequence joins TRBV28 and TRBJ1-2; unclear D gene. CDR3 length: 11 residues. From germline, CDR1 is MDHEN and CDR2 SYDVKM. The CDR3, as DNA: TGTGCCAGCAGTGACCGTGTTGGCTACGCCTTC. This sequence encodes CASSDRVGYAF.

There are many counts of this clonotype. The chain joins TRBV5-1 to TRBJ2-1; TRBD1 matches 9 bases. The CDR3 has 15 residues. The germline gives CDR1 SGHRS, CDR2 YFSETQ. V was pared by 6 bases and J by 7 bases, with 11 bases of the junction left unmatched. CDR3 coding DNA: TGCGCCAGCACCCCCGGGACAGGGTGGGGGAATGAGCAGTTCTTC. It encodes CASTPGTGWGNEQFF. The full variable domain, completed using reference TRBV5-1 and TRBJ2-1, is KAGVTQTPRYLIKTRGQQVTLSCSPISGHRSVSWYQQTPGQGLQFLFEYFSETQRNKGNFPGRFSGRQFSNSRSEMNVSTLELGDSALYLCASTPGTGWGNEQFFGPGTRLTVL.

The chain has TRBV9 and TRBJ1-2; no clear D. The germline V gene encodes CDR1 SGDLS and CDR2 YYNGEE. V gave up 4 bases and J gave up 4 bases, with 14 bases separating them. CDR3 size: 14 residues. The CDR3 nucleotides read TGTGCCAGCAGCCAACGAACAGACCTCTATGGCTACACCTTC. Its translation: CASSQRTDLYGYTF.

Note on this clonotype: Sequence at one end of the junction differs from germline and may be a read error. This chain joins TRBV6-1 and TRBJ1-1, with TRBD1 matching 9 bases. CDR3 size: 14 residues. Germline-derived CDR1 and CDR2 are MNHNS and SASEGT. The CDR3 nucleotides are TGTGCCAGCAGGACACAGGGGGCGGGCACTGAAGCTCTCTTT. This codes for CASRTQGAGTEALF.

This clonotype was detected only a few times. As DNA, the CDR3 is TGTGCCAGCAGCGATGGGACTCTAGCTGAAGCTTTCTTT. This translates into CASSDGTLAEAFF. The genes are TRBV7-8 and TRBJ1-1; D perhaps matches TRBD1 (5 bases). V was pared by 5 bases and J by 6 bases, with 13 bases between. CDR3 size: 13 residues. The germline CDR1 and CDR2 sequences are SGHVS and FQNEAQ. Using reference TRBV7-8 and TRBJ1-1 for the parts outside the CDR3, the full variable domain is GAGVSQSPRYKVAKRGQDVALRCDPISGHVSLFWYQQALGQGPEFLTYFQNEAQLDKSGLPSDRFFAERPEGSVSTLKIQRTQQEDSAVYLCASSDGTLAEAFFGQGTRLTVV.

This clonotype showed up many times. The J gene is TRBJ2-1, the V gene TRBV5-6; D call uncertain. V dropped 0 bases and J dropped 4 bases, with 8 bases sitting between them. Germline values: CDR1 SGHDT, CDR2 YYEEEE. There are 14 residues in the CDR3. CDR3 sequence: CASSLDWGYNEQFF. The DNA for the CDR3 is TGTGCCAGCAGCTTGGATTGGGGATACAATGAGCAGTTCTTC.

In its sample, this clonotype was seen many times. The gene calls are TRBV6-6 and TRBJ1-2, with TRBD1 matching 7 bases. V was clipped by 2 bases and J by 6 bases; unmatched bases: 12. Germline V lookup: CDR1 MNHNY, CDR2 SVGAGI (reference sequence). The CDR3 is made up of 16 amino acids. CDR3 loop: CASSYKTQGGRDGYTF. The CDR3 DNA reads TGTGCCAGCAGTTACAAAACTCAGGGGGGACGGGATGGCTACACCTTC.

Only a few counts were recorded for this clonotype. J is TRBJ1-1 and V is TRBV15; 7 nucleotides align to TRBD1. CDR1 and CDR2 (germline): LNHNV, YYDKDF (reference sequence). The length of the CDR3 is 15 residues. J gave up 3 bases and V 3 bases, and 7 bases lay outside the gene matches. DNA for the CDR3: TGTGCCACCAGCAGCGGACAGGCCGGGGACACTGAAGCTTTCTTT. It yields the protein CATSSGQAGDTEAFF.

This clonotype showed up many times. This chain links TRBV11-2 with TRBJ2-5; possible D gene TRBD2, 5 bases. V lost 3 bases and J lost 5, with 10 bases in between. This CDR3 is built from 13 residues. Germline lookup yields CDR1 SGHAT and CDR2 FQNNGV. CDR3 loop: CASSFYSGETQYF. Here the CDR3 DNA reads TGTGCCAGCAGCTTCTATTCGGGGGAGACCCAGTACTTC.

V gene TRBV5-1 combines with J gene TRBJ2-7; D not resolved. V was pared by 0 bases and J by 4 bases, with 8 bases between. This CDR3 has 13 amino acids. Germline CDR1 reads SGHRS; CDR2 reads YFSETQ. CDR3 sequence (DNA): TGCGCCAGCAGCTTGGATCCGGGTTACGAGCAGTACTTC. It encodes CASSLDPGYEQYF.

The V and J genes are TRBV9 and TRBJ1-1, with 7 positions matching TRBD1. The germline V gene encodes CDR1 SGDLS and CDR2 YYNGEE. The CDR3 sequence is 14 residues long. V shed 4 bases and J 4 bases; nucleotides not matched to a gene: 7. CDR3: CASSPRYRGTEAFF. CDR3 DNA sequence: TGTGCCAGCAGCCCCCGTTACAGGGGCACTGAAGCTTTCTTT.

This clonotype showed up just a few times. CDR3 DNA sequence: TGTGCCAGCAGTCCCCCCGACATAGCCGCTTTAGGTGAGCAGTTCTTC. Encoded protein: CASSPPDIAALGEQFF. The V and J genes are TRBV12-3 or TRBV12-4 and TRBJ2-1; D unresolved. This CDR3 is built from 16 residues. The V gene lost 5 bases and the J gene lost 9 bases, with 23 bases spanning the gap.

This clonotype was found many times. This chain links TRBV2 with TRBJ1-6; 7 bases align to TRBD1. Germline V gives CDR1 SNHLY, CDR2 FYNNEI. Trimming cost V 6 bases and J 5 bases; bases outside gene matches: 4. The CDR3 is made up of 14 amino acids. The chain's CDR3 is CASRVTGDNSPLHF. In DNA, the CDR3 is TGTGCCAGCAGGGTCACAGGGGATAATTCACCCCTCCACTTT.

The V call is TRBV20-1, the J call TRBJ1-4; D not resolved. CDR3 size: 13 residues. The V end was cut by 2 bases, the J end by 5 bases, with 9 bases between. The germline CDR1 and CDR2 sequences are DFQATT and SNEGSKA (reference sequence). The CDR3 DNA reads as TGCAGTGCTAGATCCCCACTGAATGAAAAACTGTTTTTT. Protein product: CSARSPLNEKLFF.

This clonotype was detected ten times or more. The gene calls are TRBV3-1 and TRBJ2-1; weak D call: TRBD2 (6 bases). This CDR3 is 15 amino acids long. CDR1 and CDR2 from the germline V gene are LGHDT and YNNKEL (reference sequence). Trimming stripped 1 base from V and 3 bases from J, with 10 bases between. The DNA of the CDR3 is TGTGCCAGCAGCCAAGGGCTAGCGATCTACAATGAGCAGTTCTTC. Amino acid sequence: CASSQGLAIYNEQFF.

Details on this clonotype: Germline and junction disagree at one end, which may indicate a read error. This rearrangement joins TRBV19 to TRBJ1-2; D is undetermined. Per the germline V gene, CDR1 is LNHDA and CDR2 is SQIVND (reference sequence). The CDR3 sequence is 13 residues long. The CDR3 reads CASRAEQIPGYAF. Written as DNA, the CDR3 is TGTGCCAGTAGAGCGGAACAGATTCCTGGCTACGCCTTC.

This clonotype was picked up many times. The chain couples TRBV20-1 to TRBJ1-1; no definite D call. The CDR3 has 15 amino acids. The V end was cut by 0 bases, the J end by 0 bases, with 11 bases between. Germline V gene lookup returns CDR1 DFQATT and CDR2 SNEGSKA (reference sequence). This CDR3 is CSARDRRTLNTEAFF. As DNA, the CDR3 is TGCAGTGCTAGAGATCGCCGGACGCTGAACACTGAAGCTTTCTTT.

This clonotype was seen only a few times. DNA of the CDR3: TGTGCCAGCAGCGTAGGCCCCCCCCAAGCGGGGGGAAATGAGCAGTTCTTC. It encodes CASSVGPPQAGGNEQFF. The chain uses TRBV9 and TRBJ2-1; 9 bases map to TRBD2. CDR1 SGDLS and CDR2 YYNGEE come from the germline V gene. The V gene end was trimmed by 0 bases and the J gene end by 7 bases; junction bases not matched to a gene: 11. The CDR3 loop spans 17 amino acids.

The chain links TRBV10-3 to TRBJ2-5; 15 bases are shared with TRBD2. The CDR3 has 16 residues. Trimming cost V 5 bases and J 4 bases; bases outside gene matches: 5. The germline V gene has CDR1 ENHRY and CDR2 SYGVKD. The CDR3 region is CAISSGLAGGPETQYF. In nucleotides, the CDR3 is TGTGCCATCAGTTCCGGACTAGCGGGAGGGCCAGAGACCCAGTACTTC.

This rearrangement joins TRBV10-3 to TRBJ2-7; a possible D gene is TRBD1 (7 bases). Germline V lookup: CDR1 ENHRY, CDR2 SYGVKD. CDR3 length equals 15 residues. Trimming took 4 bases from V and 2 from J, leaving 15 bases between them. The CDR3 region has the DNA TGTGCCATCAGTGTTGGGGCAGGGGGGCCCTACGAGCAGTACTTC. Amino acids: CAISVGAGGPYEQYF.

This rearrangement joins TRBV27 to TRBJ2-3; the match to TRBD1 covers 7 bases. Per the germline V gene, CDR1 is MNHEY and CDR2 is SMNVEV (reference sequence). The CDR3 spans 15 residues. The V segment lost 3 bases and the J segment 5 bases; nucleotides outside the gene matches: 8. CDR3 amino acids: CASSLKTQGVDTQYF. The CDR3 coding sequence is TGTGCCAGCAGTTTGAAGACCCAGGGGGTAGATACGCAGTATTTT.

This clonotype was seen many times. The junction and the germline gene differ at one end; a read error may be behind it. The chain's CDR3 is CAGSPHLTDTQYF. The CDR3 bases are TGTGCCGGCAGCCCGCACCTCACAGATACGCAGTATTTT. The rearrangement uses TRBV11-2 and TRBJ2-3; D is unclear. The CDR3 covers 13 residues. Germline V CDR1 and CDR2: SGHAT, FQNNGV. Using reference TRBV11-2 and TRBJ2-3 for the parts outside the CDR3, the full variable domain is EAGVAQSPRYKIIEKRQSVAFWCNPISGHATLYWYQQILGQGPKLLIQFQNNGVVDDSQLPKDRFSAERLKGVDSTLKIQPAKLEDSAVYLCAGSPHLTDTQYFGPGTRLTVL.

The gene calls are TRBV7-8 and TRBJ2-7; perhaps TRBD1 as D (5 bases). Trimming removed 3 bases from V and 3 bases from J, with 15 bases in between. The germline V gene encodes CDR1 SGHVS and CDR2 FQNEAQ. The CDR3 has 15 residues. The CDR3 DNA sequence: TGTGCCAGCAGCTTCGGAGCCCTACAGGTCTACGAGCAGTACTTC. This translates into CASSFGALQVYEQYF.

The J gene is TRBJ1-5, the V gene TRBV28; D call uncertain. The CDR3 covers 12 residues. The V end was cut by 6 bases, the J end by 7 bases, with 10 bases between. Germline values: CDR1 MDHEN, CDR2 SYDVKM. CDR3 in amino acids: CASRLEGQPQHF. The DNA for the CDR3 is TGTGCCAGCAGACTAGAAGGCCAGCCCCAGCATTTT.

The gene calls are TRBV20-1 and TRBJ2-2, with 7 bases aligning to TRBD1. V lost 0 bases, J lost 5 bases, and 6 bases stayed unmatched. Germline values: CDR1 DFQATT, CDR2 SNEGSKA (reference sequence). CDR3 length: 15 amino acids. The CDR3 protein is CSARDTTGPTGELFF. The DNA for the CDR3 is TGCAGTGCTAGAGACACGACAGGGCCGACCGGGGAGCTGTTTTTT.

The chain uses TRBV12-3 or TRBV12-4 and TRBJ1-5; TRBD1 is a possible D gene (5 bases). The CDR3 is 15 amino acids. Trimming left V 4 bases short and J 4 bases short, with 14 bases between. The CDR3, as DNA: TGTGCCAGCAGTTGGACCGGGGCGCTTAATCAGCCCCAGCATTTT. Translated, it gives CASSWTGALNQPQHF.

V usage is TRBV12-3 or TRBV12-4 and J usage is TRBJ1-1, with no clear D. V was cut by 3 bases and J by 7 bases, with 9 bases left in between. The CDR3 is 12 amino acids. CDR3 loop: CASSFGPREAFF. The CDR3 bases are TGTGCCAGCAGTTTCGGGCCTCGTGAAGCTTTCTTT.